The 10 T cell receptor beta chains below all came from one sample that was sequenced in a study of Ad26.COV2.S vaccination and SARS-CoV-2 variants. The method was immunoSEQ multiplex PCR; TCRdb's version includes in-frame clones alone and lacks a portion of them. Here the sample spans more than 150,000 clones, around nine tenths being singletons. The material was peripheral blood, obtained after recovery from COVID-19. Every receptor here comes from a human donor who had recovered from COVID-19.

The chain couples TRBV27 to TRBJ2-7; D not certain. The germline gives CDR1 MNHEY, CDR2 SMNVEV (reference sequence). With 9 bases removed from V and 3 bases from J, the gap between germline ends came to 3 bases. The CDR3 is 9 amino acids. Here the CDR3 DNA reads TGTGCCAGTCACTACGAGCAGTACTTC. Translated: CASHYEQYF.

J is TRBJ1-1 and V is TRBV7-2; D unclear. Germline V CDR1 and CDR2: SGHTA, FQGNSA. V was clipped by 0 bases and J by 1 base, with 6 bases between them. The CDR3 is made up of 14 amino acids. The CDR3 DNA sequence: TGTGCCAGCAGCTTAGCGAACCAGAACACTGAAGCTTTCTTT. Encoded protein: CASSLANQNTEAFF.

In this sample, this clone turned up once. The chain joins TRBV9 to TRBJ2-1; tentative D call: TRBD2 (5 bases). This CDR3 region has 17 residues. The germline V and J ends were trimmed by 0 bases and 0 bases, with 13 bases remaining between them. From germline, CDR1 is SGDLS and CDR2 YYNGEE. CDR3 residues: CASSVGLADSSYNEQFF. CDR3 bases: TGTGCCAGCAGCGTAGGTCTAGCTGATAGCTCCTACAATGAGCAGTTCTTC.

V is TRBV9 and J is TRBJ2-4; D remains unclear. Germline CDR1 is SGDLS and CDR2 is YYNGEE. This CDR3 has 16 amino acids. The V end lost 0 bases, the J end lost 6 bases, and 16 bases lay between the germline ends. This CDR3 is CASSVGPTGKGNIQYF. CDR3 DNA sequence: TGTGCCAGCAGCGTAGGTCCAACCGGCAAAGGAAACATTCAGTACTTC. The full variable domain, completed using reference TRBV9 and TRBJ2-4, is DSGVTQTPKHLITATGQRVTLRCSPRSGDLSVYWYQQSLDQGLQFLIQYYNGEERAKGNILERFSAQQFPDLHSELNLSSLELGDSALYFCASSVGPTGKGNIQYFGAGTRLSVL.

This chain uses TRBV3-1 (or the pseudogene TRBV3-2) with TRBJ2-3, with D uncertain. This CDR3 has 12 amino acids. V gave up 4 bases and J gave up 4 bases, with 6 bases separating them. Germline V gives CDR1 LGHDT, CDR2 YNNKEL (reference sequence). CDR3 DNA: TGTGCCAGCAGCCGGACCTCAGATACGCAGTATTTT. Translation: CASSRTSDTQYF.

For the CDR3, the DNA is TGTGCCAGCAGTTACGTTAGACAGTCCGAGCAGTACTTC. This sequence encodes CASSYVRQSEQYF. The chain carries TRBV6-5 and TRBJ2-7, with a possible D match to TRBD1 (5 bases). There are 13 residues in the CDR3. V shed 2 bases and J shed 6 bases, with 11 bases lying between them. Germline V gene lookup returns CDR1 MNHEY and CDR2 SVGAGI.

This clone was detected only once. V usage is TRBV5-4 and J usage is TRBJ1-4, with a possible D match to TRBD1 (6 bases). Trimming took 6 bases from V and 0 from J, leaving 18 bases between them. The CDR3 runs 17 residues. Germline V gives CDR1 SGHNT, CDR2 YYREEE (reference sequence). CDR3 nucleotide sequence: TGTGCCAGCACCCTAGGGGGAAGGGGCGCAACTAATGAAAAACTGTTTTTT. As protein: CASTLGGRGATNEKLFF.

The chain employs TRBV28 and TRBJ2-2; 7 bases line up with TRBD1. Unmatched junction bases numbered 10, after V lost 4 bases and J lost 5 bases. The length of the CDR3 is 16 residues. The V gene's germline CDR1 is MDHEN and CDR2 SYDVKM. The CDR3 here is CASSSDRWGVTGELFF. CDR3 sequence (DNA): TGTGCCAGCAGTTCGGACAGGTGGGGTGTGACCGGGGAGCTGTTTTTT.

This clone showed up just once. The V and J genes are TRBV27 and TRBJ2-7, with TRBD1 matching 12 bases. V was pared by 6 bases and J by 5 bases, with 23 bases of the junction left unmatched. This CDR3 spans 20 amino acids. Germline-derived CDR1 and CDR2 are MNHEY and SMNVEV (reference sequence). The CDR3 DNA is TGTGCCAGCAGCTTTTATGCCGGGACAGGGGGCGAAGTGTGTAAAGACGAGCAGTACTTC. This sequence encodes CASSFYAGTGGEVCKDEQYF.

The V gene is TRBV7-9, the J gene TRBJ1-2; D not certain. Trimming removed 2 bases at V and 6 bases at J, with 4 bases between. Germline values: CDR1 SEHNR, CDR2 FQNEAQ (reference sequence). The CDR3 is 11 amino acids. CDR3 region: CASSLNNGYTF. The CDR3 DNA is TGTGCCAGCAGCTTAAATAATGGCTACACCTTC.